This TCR beta chain was observed in a study of T cells in Graves' hyperthyroidism and ophthalmopathy. Those with hyperthyroidism were 18 to 65 years old, newly diagnosed, and ill for under 2 months. Out of more than 8 ml of fresh peripheral blood came the PBMCs. Many counts were recorded for this clonotype. The source material, RNA transcripts, was used to amplify TCR beta CDR3 regions. HTBI primers drove first-round RT-PCR of the TCR CDR3. MiXCR was run by TCRdb on the multiplex PCR reads, yielding one entry per CDR3 protein. The sample holds around 350,000 distinct CDR3 sequences, approximately 14% seen once. Sequencing was performed on blood. The source of this sequence is a woman in her late teens or twenties with Graves' hyperthyroidism that later progressed to Graves' ophthalmopathy.

The CDR3 DNA is TGTGCCAGCAGCTTAGAGCGCAATCAGCCCCAGCATTTT. It is translated as CASSLERNQPQHF. The V and J genes are TRBV11-2 and TRBJ1-5; D gene unclear. Trimming stripped 0 bases from V and 2 bases from J, with 2 bases between. The germline CDR1 and CDR2 sequences are SGHAT and FQNNGV. There are 13 residues in the CDR3.